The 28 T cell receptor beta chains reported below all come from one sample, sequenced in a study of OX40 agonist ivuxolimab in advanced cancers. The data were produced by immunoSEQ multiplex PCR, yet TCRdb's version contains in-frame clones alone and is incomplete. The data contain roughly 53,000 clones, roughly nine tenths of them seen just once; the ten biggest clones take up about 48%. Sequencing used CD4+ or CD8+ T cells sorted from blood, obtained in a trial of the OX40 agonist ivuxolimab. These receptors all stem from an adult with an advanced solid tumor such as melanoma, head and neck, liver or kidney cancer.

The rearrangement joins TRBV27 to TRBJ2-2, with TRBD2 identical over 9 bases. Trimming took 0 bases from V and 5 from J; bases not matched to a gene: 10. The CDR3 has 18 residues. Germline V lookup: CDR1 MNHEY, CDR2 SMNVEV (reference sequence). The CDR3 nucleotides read TGTGCCAGCAGTTTATCTGGGGGGGGGCTAGCGGGGACCGGGGAGCTGTTTTTT. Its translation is CASSLSGGGLAGTGELFF.

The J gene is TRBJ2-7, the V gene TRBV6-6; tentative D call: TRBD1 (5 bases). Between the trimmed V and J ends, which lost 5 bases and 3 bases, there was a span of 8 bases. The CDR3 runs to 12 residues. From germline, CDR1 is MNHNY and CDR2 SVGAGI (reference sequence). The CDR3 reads CASSGHIYEQYF. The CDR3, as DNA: TGTGCCAGCAGTGGACACATCTACGAGCAGTACTTC.

CDR3 region: CASSSGQFSGNTIYF. CDR3 bases: TGTGCCAGCAGCTCGGGACAGTTCTCTGGAAACACCATATATTTT. The J gene is TRBJ1-3, the V gene TRBV6-1, with 7 bases fitting TRBD1. The CDR3 length is 15 residues. The trim removed 6 bases at V and 0 bases at J, leaving 5 bases unmatched. The germline CDR1 and CDR2 sequences are MNHNS and SASEGT.

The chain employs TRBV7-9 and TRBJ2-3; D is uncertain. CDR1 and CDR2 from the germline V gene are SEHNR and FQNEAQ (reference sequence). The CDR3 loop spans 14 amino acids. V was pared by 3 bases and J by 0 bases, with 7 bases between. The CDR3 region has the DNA TGTGCCAGCAGCTTTTCTGTAAGCACAGATACGCAGTATTTT. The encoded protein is CASSFSVSTDTQYF.

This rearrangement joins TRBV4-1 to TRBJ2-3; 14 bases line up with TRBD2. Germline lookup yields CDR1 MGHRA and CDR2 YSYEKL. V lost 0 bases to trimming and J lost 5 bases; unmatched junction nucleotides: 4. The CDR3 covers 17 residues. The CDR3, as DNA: TGCGCCAGCAGCCAAGACCGACTAGCGGGAGGGCAAGATACGCAGTATTTT. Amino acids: CASSQDRLAGGQDTQYF.

The CDR3 DNA reads TGCAGCGTTGTAAGTCCTAGCACAGATACGCAGTATTTT. Translation: CSVVSPSTDTQYF. The chain combines TRBV29-1 with TRBJ2-3; no definite D call. The CDR3 length is 13 residues. Germline V lookup: CDR1 SQVTM, CDR2 ANQGSEA. With 4 bases removed from V and 0 bases from J, the gap between germline ends came to 8 bases.

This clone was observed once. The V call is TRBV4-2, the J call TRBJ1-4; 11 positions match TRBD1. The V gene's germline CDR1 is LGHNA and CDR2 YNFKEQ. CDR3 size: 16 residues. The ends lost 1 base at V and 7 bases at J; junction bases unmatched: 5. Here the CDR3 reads CASSQVGQGASEKLFF. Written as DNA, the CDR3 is TGTGCCAGCAGCCAAGTAGGACAGGGGGCGTCTGAAAAACTGTTTTTT.

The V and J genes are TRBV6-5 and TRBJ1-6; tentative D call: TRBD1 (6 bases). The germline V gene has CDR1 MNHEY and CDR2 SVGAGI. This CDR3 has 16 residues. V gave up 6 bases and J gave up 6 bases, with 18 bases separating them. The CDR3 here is CASSYRVSVGNSPLHF. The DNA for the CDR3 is TGTGCCAGCAGCTACAGGGTTTCAGTTGGTAATTCACCCCTCCACTTT.

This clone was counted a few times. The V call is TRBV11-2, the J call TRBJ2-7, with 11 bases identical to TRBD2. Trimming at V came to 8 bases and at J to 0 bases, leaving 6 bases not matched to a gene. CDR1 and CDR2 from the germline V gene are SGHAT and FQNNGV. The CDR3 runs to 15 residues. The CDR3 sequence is CASGSGRAVSYEQYF. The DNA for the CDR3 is TGTGCCAGCGGTAGCGGGAGGGCCGTCTCCTACGAGCAGTACTTC.

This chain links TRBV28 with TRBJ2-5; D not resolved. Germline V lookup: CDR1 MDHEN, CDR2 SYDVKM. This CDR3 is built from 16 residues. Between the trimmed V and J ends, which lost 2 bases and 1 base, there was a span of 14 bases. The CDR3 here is CASSLASGLIQETQYF. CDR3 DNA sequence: TGTGCCAGCAGTTTAGCGTCTGGGCTTATCCAAGAGACCCAGTACTTC.

This CDR3 reads CSVEEAVGYTF. CDR3 nucleotide sequence: TGCAGCGTTGAGGAGGCTGTTGGCTACACCTTC. V usage is TRBV29-1 and J usage is TRBJ1-2; D gene ambiguous. Germline V gene sequence: CDR1 SQVTM, CDR2 ANQGSEA. V gave up 3 bases and J gave up 7 bases, with 9 bases separating them. This CDR3 has 11 amino acids.

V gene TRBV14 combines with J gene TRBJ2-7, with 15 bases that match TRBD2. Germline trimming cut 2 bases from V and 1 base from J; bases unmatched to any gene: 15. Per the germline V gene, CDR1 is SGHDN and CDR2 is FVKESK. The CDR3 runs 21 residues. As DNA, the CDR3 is TGTGCCAGCAGCCAAAAAAGACCGGGACTAGCGGGAGGTTTTAGGTCCTACGAGCAGTACTTC. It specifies CASSQKRPGLAGGFRSYEQYF.

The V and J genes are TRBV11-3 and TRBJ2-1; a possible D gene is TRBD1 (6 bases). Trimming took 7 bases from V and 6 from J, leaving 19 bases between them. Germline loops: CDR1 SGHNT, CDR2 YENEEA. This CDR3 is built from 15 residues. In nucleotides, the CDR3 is TGTGCCAGCAACCAGCTGGGGGCCGAATCCAATGAGCAGTTCTTC. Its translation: CASNQLGAESNEQFF. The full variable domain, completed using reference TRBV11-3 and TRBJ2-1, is EAGVVQSPRYKIIEKKQPVAFWCNPISGHNTLYWYLQNLGQGPELLIRYENEEAVDDSQLPKDRFSAERLKGVDSTLKIQPAELGDSAVYLCASNQLGAESNEQFFGPGTRLTVL.

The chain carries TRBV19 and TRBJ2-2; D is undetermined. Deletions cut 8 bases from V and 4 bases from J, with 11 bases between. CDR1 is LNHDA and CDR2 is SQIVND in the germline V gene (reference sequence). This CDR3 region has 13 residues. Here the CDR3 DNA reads TGTGCCAGTTCCGCCGGTTTCACCGGGGAGCTGTTTTTT. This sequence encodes CASSAGFTGELFF.

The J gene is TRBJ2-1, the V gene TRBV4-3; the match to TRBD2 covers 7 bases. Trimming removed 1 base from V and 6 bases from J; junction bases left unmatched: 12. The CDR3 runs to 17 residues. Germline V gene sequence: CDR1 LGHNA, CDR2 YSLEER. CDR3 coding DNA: TGCGCCAGCAGCCAAGGTCGGGACTACATCCTCTCCAATGAGCAGTTCTTC. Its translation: CASSQGRDYILSNEQFF.

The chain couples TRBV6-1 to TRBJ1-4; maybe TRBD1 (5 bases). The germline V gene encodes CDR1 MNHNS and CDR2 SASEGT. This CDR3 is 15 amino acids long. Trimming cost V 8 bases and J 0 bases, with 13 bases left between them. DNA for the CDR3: TGTGCCAGCGGTTCCCCGACAGCAACTAATGAAAAACTGTTTTTT. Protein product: CASGSPTATNEKLFF.

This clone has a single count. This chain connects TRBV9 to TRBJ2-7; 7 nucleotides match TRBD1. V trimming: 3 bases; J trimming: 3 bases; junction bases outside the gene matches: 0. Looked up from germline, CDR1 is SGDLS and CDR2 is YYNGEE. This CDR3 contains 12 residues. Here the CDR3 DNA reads TGTGCCAGCAGCGGGGACAGCTACGAGCAGTACTTC. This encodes CASSGDSYEQYF.

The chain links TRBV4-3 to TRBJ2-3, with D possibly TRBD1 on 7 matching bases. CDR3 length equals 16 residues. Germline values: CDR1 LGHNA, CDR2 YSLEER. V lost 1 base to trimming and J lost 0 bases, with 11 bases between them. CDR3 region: CASSQVEGASTDTQYF. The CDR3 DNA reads TGCGCCAGCAGCCAAGTGGAGGGGGCCAGCACAGATACGCAGTATTTT.

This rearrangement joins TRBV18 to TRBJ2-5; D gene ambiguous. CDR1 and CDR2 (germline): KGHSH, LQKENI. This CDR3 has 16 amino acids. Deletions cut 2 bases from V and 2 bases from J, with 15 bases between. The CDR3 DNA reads TGTGCCAGCTCACCAGTTGCTGGATTACGGCAAGAGACCCAGTACTTC. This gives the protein CASSPVAGLRQETQYF.

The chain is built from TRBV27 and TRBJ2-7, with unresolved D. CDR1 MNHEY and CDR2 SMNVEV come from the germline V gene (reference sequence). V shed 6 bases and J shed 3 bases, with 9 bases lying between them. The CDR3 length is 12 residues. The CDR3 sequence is CASRDHSYEQYF. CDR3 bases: TGTGCCAGCAGGGACCACAGCTACGAGCAGTACTTC.

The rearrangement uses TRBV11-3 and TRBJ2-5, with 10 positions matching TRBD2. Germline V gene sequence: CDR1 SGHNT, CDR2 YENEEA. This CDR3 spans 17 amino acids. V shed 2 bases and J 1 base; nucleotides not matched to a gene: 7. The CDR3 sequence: CASSLSGIAGGQETQYF. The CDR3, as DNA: TGTGCCAGCAGCTTATCAGGGATAGCGGGAGGCCAAGAGACCCAGTACTTC.

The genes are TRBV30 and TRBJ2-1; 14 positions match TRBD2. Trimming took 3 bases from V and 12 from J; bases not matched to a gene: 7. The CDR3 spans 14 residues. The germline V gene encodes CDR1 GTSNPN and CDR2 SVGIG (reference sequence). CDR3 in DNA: TGTGCCTGGAGGATGGGACTAGCGGGAGAGGGGCAGTTCTTC. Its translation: CAWRMGLAGEGQFF.

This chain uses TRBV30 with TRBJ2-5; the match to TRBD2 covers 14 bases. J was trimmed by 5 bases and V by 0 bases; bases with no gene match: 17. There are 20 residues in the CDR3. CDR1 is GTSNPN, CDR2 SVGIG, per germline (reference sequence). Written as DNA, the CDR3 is TGTGCCTGGAGTGTATCCCCGGGACTAGCGGGAGAGTTGGGTAGGGAGACCCAGTACTTC. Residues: CAWSVSPGLAGELGRETQYF.

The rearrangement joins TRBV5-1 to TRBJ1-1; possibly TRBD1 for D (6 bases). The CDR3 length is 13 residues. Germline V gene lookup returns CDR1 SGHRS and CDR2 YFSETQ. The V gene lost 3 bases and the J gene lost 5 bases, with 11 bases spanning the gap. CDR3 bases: TGCGCCAGCAGCTCCCAACAGGGTACTGAAGCTTTCTTT. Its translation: CASSSQQGTEAFF. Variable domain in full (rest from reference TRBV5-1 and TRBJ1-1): KAGVTQTPRYLIKTRGQQVTLSCSPISGHRSVSWYQQTPGQGLQFLFEYFSETQRNKGNFPGRFSGRQFSNSRSEMNVSTLELGDSALYLCASSSQQGTEAFFGQGTRLTVV.

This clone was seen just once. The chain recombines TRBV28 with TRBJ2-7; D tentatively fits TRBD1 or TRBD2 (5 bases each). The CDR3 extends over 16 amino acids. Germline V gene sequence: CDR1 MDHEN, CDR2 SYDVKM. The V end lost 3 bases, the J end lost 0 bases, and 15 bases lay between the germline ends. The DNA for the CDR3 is TGTGCCAGCAGTTTCGGGGACCGACGGAACTCCTACGAGCAGTACTTC. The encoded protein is CASSFGDRRNSYEQYF.

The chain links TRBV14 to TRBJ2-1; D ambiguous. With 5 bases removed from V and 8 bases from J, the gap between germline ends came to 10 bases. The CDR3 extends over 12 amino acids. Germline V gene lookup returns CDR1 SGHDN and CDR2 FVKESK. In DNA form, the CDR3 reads TGTGCCAGCAGCAACTTCGGCGATGAGCAGTTCTTC. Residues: CASSNFGDEQFF.

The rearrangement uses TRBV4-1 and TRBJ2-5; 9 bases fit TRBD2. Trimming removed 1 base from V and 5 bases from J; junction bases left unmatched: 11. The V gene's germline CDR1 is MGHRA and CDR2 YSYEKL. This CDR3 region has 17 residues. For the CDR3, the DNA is TGCGCCAGCAGCCAAGGAGATGAGACTAGCGGTTTGGAGACCCAGTACTTC. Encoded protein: CASSQGDETSGLETQYF.

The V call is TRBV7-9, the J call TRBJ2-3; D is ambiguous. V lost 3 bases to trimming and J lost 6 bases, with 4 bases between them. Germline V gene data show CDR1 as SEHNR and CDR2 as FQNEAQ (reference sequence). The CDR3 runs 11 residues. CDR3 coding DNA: TGTGCCAGCAGCTTGTGGGATACGCAGTATTTT. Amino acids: CASSLWDTQYF.